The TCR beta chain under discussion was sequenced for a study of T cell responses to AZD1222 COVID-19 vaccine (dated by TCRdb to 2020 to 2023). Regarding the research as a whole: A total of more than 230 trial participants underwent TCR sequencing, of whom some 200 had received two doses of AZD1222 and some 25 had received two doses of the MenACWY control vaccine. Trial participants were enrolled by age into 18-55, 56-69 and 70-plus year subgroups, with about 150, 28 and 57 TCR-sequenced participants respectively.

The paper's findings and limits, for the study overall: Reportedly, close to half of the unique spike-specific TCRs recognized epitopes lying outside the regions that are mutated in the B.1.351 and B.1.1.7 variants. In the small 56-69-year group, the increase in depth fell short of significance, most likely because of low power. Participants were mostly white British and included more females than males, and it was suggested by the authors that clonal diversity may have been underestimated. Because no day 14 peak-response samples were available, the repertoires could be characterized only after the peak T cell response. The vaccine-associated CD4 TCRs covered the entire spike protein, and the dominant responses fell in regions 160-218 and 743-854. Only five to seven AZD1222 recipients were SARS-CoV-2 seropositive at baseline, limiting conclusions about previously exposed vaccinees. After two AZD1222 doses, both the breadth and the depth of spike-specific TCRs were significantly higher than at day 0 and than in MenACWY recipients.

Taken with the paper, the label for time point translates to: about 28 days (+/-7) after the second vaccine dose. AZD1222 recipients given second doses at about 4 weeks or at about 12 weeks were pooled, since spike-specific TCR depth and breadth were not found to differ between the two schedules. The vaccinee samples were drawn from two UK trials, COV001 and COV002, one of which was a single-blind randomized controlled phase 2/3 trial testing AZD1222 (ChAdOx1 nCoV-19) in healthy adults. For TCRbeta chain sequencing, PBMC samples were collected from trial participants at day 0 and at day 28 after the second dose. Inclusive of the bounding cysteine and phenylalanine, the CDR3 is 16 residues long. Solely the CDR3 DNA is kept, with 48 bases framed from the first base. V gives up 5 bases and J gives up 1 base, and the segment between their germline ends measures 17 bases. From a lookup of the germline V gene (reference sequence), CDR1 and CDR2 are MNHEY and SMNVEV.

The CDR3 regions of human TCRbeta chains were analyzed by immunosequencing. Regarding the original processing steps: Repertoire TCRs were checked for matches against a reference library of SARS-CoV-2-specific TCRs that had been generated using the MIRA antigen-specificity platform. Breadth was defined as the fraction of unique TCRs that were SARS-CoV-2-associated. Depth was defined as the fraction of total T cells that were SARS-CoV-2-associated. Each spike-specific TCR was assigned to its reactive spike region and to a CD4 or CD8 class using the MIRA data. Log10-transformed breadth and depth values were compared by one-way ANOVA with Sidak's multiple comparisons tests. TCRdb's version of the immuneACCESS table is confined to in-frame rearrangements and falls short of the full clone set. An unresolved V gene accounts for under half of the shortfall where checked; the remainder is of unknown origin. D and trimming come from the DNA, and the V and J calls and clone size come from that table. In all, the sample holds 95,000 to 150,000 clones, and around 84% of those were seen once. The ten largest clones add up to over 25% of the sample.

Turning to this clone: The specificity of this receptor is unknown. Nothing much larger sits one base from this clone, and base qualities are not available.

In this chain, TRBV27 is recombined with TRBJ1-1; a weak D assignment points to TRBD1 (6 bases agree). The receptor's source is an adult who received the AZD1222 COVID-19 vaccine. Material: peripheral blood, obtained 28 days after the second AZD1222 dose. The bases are TGTGCCAGCAGTCCTTACCCGGGGGCGGGGAACACTGAAGCTTTCTTT. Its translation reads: CASSPYPGAGNTEAFF.